This T cell receptor beta chain was profiled in a study of cytomegalovirus exposure and HLA in healthy donors. Study-wide results and limits: The study assumed roughly uniform donor sequencing depth for presence/absence analyses. Some highly shared sequence variants likely arose as a pipeline artifact.

Notes on this clone: Its antigen is not identified.

The PCR made use of 60 Vbeta and 13 Jbeta primers. Here immunoSEQ multiplex PCR was the method, and the copy in TCRdb shows in-frame clones only, minus some. Found here are about 120,000 clones, approximately 80% of them singletons; the top ten hold about 1.8%. This CDR3 has 14 residues. The germline V gene has CDR1 SGDLS and CDR2 YYNGEE. J was trimmed by 2 bases and V by 1 base; bases with no gene match: 2. The genes are TRBV9 and TRBJ1-2; 7 bases agree with TRBD1. The sequence was collected from a man aged 40-55 years in good health and CMV-seronegative. What was sequenced was PBMCs. The CDR3 sequence is CASSVSGQNYGYTF. CDR3 in DNA: TGTGCCAGCAGCGTATCGGGACAGAACTATGGCTACACCTTC.